This T cell receptor beta chain was retrieved from a study of cytomegalovirus exposure and HLA in healthy donors (dated by TCRdb to the late 2010s). General notes on the study: An earlier analysis of some 600 of the donors reported about 260 Gb of sequence data and some 110 million unique TCR beta sequences obtained from some 170 million T cells. Using immunosequencing, the study profiled T cell repertoires from around 670 subjects and related those repertoires to cytomegalovirus serostatus. Among the roughly 400 genotyped donors, around 81% belonged to the genetic ancestry cluster associated with self-reported Caucasian donors. All discovery cohort repertoires had been generated on a single sequencing platform. HLA typing included class I and class II loci at four-digit resolution. Genome-wide SNP genotypes for about three fifths of the 666 donors were used in a later genetic analysis, which treated that subset as a discovery cohort. Because of strong linkage in the cohort, roughly five DR-DQ haplotypes were treated as single units for association and clustering. A later analysis re-analyzed previously published TCR beta repertoires from 660 or so donors and added high-resolution HLA genotyping to study TCR occurrence patterns. Besides the first cohort of some 670 subjects, a separate validation cohort made up of roughly 120 different subjects was used. To predict cytomegalovirus infection status, the study combined high-throughput TCR immunosequencing, statistical association of individual TCRs with disease status, and machine learning. Around 320 gigabases of sequencing data and approximately 93 million unique TCR sequences were included in an early release covering 550 to 650 HLA-typed donors. Donor age, sex, ethnicity and CMV serostatus were collected together with the repertoire data. Among 350 to 400 genotyped donors of the cohort, an average of around 240,000 unique TCR beta nucleotide sequences were sequenced per donor, roughly a sixth of them non-productive. The study aimed to test whether cataloging public T cell receptors could reveal signatures of past pathogen exposure. The number of typed donors differed by locus: about 620-640 for A, B, C, DRB1 and DQB1; 500 to 550 for DQA1; 606 for DPA1; and approximately 450 for DPB1. An earlier analysis of several hundred of the donors used high-throughput TCR beta sequencing to judge whether each TCR beta V gene segment behaved as functional or pseudogenic. The later analysis used no new phenotypic data to find candidate immune exposures, relying instead on TCR beta sequences and their occurrence across donors.

The method behind the library was the immunoSEQ multiplex PCR assay. For the multiplex PCR, a mixture combining 60 forward primers for TCR Vbeta segments and 13 reverse primers for TCR Jbeta segments was used. Amplification of the CDR3 region of rearranged TCR beta genes was performed with a multiplex PCR assay on genomic DNA. On the Illumina HiSeq System, the amplified TCR beta libraries were sequenced as 87-base-pair reads. Per the source publication's procedure: In a later analysis, around 80 million unique TCR beta chains were counted across the 690 or so repertoires, and roughly 11 million of these chains were shared by at least two donors. To remove PCR and sequencing errors, raw reads were error-corrected and collapsed into unique sequences using a nearest-neighbor algorithm that merged closely related sequences. To assign V, D and J gene segments, CDR3 sequences were aligned to IMGT reference sequences. For a sequence to be retained, at least a six-nucleotide match to both a V gene segment and a J gene segment was required. Rearrangements were called productive when the CDR3 lacked stop codons and stayed in frame with V and J; all others were non-productive. CDR3 was defined by IMGT convention, running from the second conserved V-encoded cysteine to the conserved J-encoded phenylalanine. Sequences without an unambiguous match to a single V gene segment were excluded from the earlier analysis of approximately 560 of the donors. In an earlier analysis of around 600 of the donors, V segments were called functional above 56.7% productive rearrangements and were called segregating when the between-donor standard deviation exceeded 5%. A statistical classification framework was developed to diagnose cytomegalovirus status using the catalog of TCR beta chain sequences. A later analysis assigned V and J genes by comparing TCR nucleotide sequences with IMGT/GENE-DB human TR gene sequences. Using the TCRdist pipeline, a later analysis assigned CDR3 sequences along with most-parsimonious VDJ recombination scenarios. In a later analysis, each TCR beta chain was defined by its CDR3 amino acid sequence together with its V-gene family, and reads without a unique V-gene family were excluded. A later analysis removed roughly 590 highly shared, low-generation-probability nucleotide sequences to deal with suspected cross-contamination and a sequencing artifact. For each public chain, a later analysis derived a clonal expansion index from normalized ranks of inferred template counts within each repertoire. A later analysis computed generation probabilities with a VDJ recombination model fitted to out-of-frame rearrangements, and checked the results against IGoR. In a later analysis, hypergeometric tests were used to score TCR-TCR, TCR-HLA and TCR-CMV co-occurrence, with a repertoire-size bias correction applied to TCR pairs. False discovery rates were estimated in a later analysis by permuting HLA or CMV assignments 20 times. In a later analysis, co-occurring TCRs were grouped with DBSCAN, and TCRdist sequence similarity was added when clustering was performed within HLA-allele-positive subsets. Repertoires with fewer than 30,000 or more than 120,000 public chains, plus five repertoires with anomalous nucleotide sharing, were excluded from co-occurrence clustering. Drawn from immuneACCESS, this table holds only the in-frame rearrangements with V and J called that TCRdb kept. Clones are partly lost; checked studies trace under half to an unresolved V gene and leave the rest unexplained. V and J calls and clone size are those listed in that table; D and trimming were worked out from the DNA. The sample profile shows about 76,000 clones; roughly 79% of them were found once. The ten biggest clones cover 1.5% to 2% of the sample.

Note on this clone: This receptor's antigen is unknown. No clone much larger than this one lies a single base away; base qualities are absent.

The cohort was made up of about 670 healthy bone marrow donors. Cohort members were all nominally healthy when sampled, although unrecorded immune exposures were likely present. The donor was CMV seronegative and was included in the group of over 300 seronegative cohort members. A peripheral blood sample was collected from each donor, and TCR beta sequencing was performed on peripheral blood mononuclear cells. The Qiagen DNeasy Blood Extraction Kit was used to extract genomic DNA from the blood cell samples. CDR1 and CDR2 were assigned from the germline V gene as MGHDK and SYGVNS. Spanning cysteine to phenylalanine, the CDR3 consists of 15 amino acids. Of the read, only the CDR3 DNA is kept; its 45 bases are in frame from base 1. Unmatched junction bases come to 5, with V trimmed by 6 bases and J by 3 bases. Broad study findings and their caveats: The classifier was reported to diagnose cytomegalovirus status with high specificity and sensitivity in both the original and validation cohorts. The study gave a list of roughly 150 TCR beta chains associated with cytomegalovirus. Some IMGT-functional V segments, including TRBV6-2 and TRBV6-3, could not be distinguished by the 87-base-pair reads and were therefore excluded. According to a later analysis, TCR association rates differed among HLA loci, with DRB1 alleles showing the most associated TCRs and HLA-C alleles showing the fewest. Linkage disequilibrium might explain the correlated functional status among segregating V segments, but an unknown experimental factor could not be excluded. While some public TCRs were present in many individuals, most TCR sequences turned up only very rarely across donors. When HLA alleles, especially DR and DQ, strongly co-occurred, TCR associations were difficult to assign to individual alleles. A later analysis found that HLA-associated TCR beta chains were more clonally expanded and had lower generation probabilities than equally common non-associated chains. At a false discovery rate of 0.05, a later analysis linked about 16,000 TCR beta sequences to specific HLA alleles. Several of the top co-occurrence clusters appeared to be linked to parvovirus B19, influenza, CMV and Epstein-Barr virus, according to a later analysis. A further reported finding was that TCR beta sequences accurately predicted the HLA-A and HLA-B alleles for most subjects in the first cohort. This cohort had only TCR beta chains sequenced, and the lack of alpha or paired-chain data limited which features could be detected. Because HLA typing was missing for some donors at each locus, association tests included only the typed subset. According to a later genetic analysis, donors in an Asian-associated ancestry cluster had fewer N-insertions in productive TCRs than the approximately 690-donor mean. In vitro tests confirmed that three of the cytomegalovirus-associated TCR beta chains recognize cytomegalovirus antigens. Approximately 16 rarely observed V segments, including chromosome 9 orphons, were excluded from the earlier analysis of about 610 of the donors because counts were too low. According to the authors, the approach could potentially be generalized to other disease states and immunological phenotypes. For the cohort, immune exposure information was limited to CMV serostatus. A cluster of highly shared sequence variants was judged likely to be a technical artifact of the sequencing pipeline. Sequencing depth was assumed to be roughly uniform across donors in the presence/absence analyses, though that assumption may not hold. According to a later analysis, most CMV-associated TCR beta chains appeared to be HLA-restricted, and the HLA associations seemed to be driven largely by CMV exposure. V-gene and J-gene trimming of TCR beta chains was associated with a missense DCLRE1C variant in a later genetic analysis, and the association was replicated in an independent cohort. An earlier analysis of around 540 of the donors showed that most TCR beta V segments appeared in productive rearrangements either about 90% or about 30% of the time, which broadly matched IMGT annotations.

This TCR derives from a woman aged 25 to 39 in good health and CMV-seronegative. The sequencing sample was made of PBMCs. The sequence links TRBV25-1 to TRBJ1-1, with 12 bases aligning to TRBD1. The bases read TGTGCCAGCAGCGAAAGGGACAGGGGGCACACTGAAGCTTTCTTT. The translation is CASSERDRGHTEAFF.